The sequence of this T cell receptor beta chain was determined in a study of T cells expressing NK-cell markers. Study-level information: From sorted CD3+CD56+NKG2C+, CD3+CD56+NKG2C- and CD3+CD56-NKG2C+ T cells came the TCR beta repertoires. HCMV seropositivity characterized seven of the eight sequenced donors, and seronegativity one.

Regarding this clonotype: Its antigen is undetermined.

5'RACE template switching built TCR beta cDNA with unique molecular identifiers. After re-calling the 5' RACE reads, TCRdb lists one entry per CDR3 protein, DNA absent. The sample table sets out around 260,000 distinct CDR3 sequences. Study-level results: A handful of donors showed these clonotypes also leading the CD3+CD56-NKG2C+ fraction.

CDR3 length: 13 amino acids. From germline, CDR1 is SGHTA and CDR2 FQGTGA. The receptor's source is a woman between 18 and 69 years old in good health. The sequenced sample consisted of blood T cells: a sorted CD56 or NKG2C T cell subset, CD4+ or CD8+ T cells, or bulk PBMC T cells (not recorded which). The rearrangement uses TRBV7-3 and TRBJ2-2; the D call from TCRdb, TRBD1, cannot be confirmed without DNA. Here the CDR3 reads CASSSTVAGELFF.